One sample yielded the 10 T cell receptor beta chains listed below, sequenced in a study of metastatic and nonmetastatic thyroid tumors. All patients were untreated before thyroid surgery. TCRdb re-called the PCR reads through MiXCR. The table includes roughly 18,000 clones, roughly 27% detected once. The sample comprised tumor tissue. These receptors all stem from a male donor with papillary thyroid cancer or a benign thyroid nodule (not recorded which). Some clones in this sample may be carry-over from other donors' samples.

The chain couples TRBV4-1 to TRBJ1-1; D gene unclear. The CDR3 runs to 15 residues. The V end lost 0 bases, the J end lost 0 bases, and 8 bases lay between the germline ends. Germline assignment: CDR1 MGHRA and CDR2 YSYEKL. CDR3 in amino acids: CASSQEGSMNTEAFF. The CDR3 DNA reads TGCGCCAGCAGCCAAGAGGGGAGCATGAACACTGAAGCTTTCTTT.

This clone came up a few times. The J gene is TRBJ2-3, the V gene TRBV10-2; D remains unclear. This CDR3 is 12 amino acids long. Germline lookup yields CDR1 WSHSY and CDR2 SAAADI. Trimming left V 3 bases short and J 1 base short, with 2 bases between. CDR3 coding DNA: TGCGCCAGCAGTGACGGCACAGATACGCAGTATTTT. Its translation is CASSDGTDTQYF.

This clone was observed a handful of times. The rearrangement links TRBV19 to TRBJ2-3; D gene unclear. This CDR3 region has 15 residues. The germline V gene encodes CDR1 LNHDA and CDR2 SQIVND (reference sequence). Trimming removed 3 bases at V and 8 bases at J, with 18 bases between. CDR3 amino acids: CASSISLAQSGTQYF. The CDR3 region has the DNA TGTGCCAGTAGTATTTCTTTAGCCCAGTCGGGTACGCAGTATTTT.

This chain uses TRBV13 with TRBJ2-1; 7 bases are a match to TRBD2. CDR3 length: 15 amino acids. Trimming removed 2 bases from V and 5 bases from J; junction bases left unmatched: 6. The germline V gene encodes CDR1 PRHDT and CDR2 FYEKMQ (reference sequence). The CDR3 is CASSLITSEHNEQFF. As DNA, the CDR3 is TGTGCCAGCAGCTTAATTACTAGCGAGCACAATGAGCAGTTCTTC.

The J gene is TRBJ2-7, the V gene TRBV9; TRBD1 might be the D (5 bases). The CDR3 length is 14 residues. V was shortened by 0 bases and J by 3 bases, with 10 bases between the two germline ends. Germline V gene sequence: CDR1 SGDLS, CDR2 YYNGEE. The CDR3 sequence is CASSVAGFNYEQYF. The CDR3 nucleotides are TGTGCCAGCAGCGTAGCAGGGTTCAACTACGAGCAGTACTTC.

This clone occurred many times. A much larger clonotype is one base distant, so this may be a read error. The identical CDR3 is also encoded by other nucleotide sequences in the sample. CDR3 nucleotide sequence: TGTGCCAGCAGGCCCCCGTCTGGGAACACTGAAGCCTTCTTT. It codes for CASRPPSGNTEAFF. V gene TRBV6-1 combines with J gene TRBJ1-1; D not certain. Germline assignment: CDR1 MNHNS and CDR2 SASEGT. CDR3 length: 14 amino acids.

This clone was detected many times. The chain joins TRBV5-6 to TRBJ1-3; 7 positions match TRBD1. CDR3 size: 11 residues. CDR1 SGHDT and CDR2 YYEEEE come from the germline V gene. Trimming cost V 5 bases and J 14 bases; bases outside gene matches: 7. This CDR3 reads CASSSAGTVYF. CDR3 sequence (DNA): TGTGCCAGCAGTTCCGCCGGGACAGTATATTTT. Supplemented by reference TRBV5-6 and TRBJ1-3, the full variable domain reads DAGVTQSPTHLIKTRGQQVTLRCSPKSGHDTVSWYQQALGQGPQFIFQYYEEEERQRGNFPDRFSGHQFPNYSSELNVNALLLGDSALYLCASSSAGTVYFGEGSWLTVV.

A single count supports this clone. The CDR3 sequence: CASSSQMGVNTEAFF. CDR3 in DNA: TGTGCCAGCAGCTCACAAATGGGGGTTAACACTGAAGCTTTCTTT. The chain employs TRBV9 and TRBJ1-1; a possible D gene is TRBD1 (5 bases). CDR3 size: 15 residues. Per the germline V gene, CDR1 is SGDLS and CDR2 is YYNGEE. V lost 4 bases to trimming and J lost 2 bases, with 15 bases between them.

The chain joins TRBV11-2 to TRBJ2-2; D remains unclear. The germline V gene encodes CDR1 SGHAT and CDR2 FQNNGV. Trimming left V 1 base short and J 3 bases short, with 9 bases between. The CDR3 totals 15 residues. The CDR3 sequence is CASSLGGVDTGELFF. The CDR3 DNA reads TGTGCCAGCAGCTTAGGCGGCGTCGACACCGGGGAGCTGTTTTTT.

The table lists this clone with a few counts. The CDR3 ends on some other residue instead of the conserved phenylalanine or tryptophan, so this is likely a read error. The chain employs TRBV6-1 and TRBJ2-1; the D gene is possibly TRBD1 (5 bases). CDR1 is MNHNS, CDR2 SASEGT, per germline. V lost 2 bases, J lost 8 bases, and 13 bases lay in between. CDR3 length equals 14 residues. The CDR3 bases are TGTGCCAGCAGTGAATTGGTGACAGTGGATGAGCAGTTCCTC. Translation gives CASSELVTVDEQFL.